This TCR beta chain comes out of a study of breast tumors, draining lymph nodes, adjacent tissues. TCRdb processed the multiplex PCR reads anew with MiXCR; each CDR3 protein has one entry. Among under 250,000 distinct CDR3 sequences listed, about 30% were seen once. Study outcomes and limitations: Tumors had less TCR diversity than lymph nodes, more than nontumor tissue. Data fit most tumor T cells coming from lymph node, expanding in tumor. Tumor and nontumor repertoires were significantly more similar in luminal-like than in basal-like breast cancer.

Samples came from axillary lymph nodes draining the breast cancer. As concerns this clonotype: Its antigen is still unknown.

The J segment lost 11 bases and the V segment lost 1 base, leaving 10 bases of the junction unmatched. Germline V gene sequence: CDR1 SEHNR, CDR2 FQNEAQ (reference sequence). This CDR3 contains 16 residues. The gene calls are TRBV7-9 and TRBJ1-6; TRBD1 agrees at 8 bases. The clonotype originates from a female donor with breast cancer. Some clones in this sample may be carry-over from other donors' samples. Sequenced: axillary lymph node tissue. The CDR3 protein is CASSLERTGFETPLHF. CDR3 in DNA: TGTGCCAGCAGCTTAGAAAGGACAGGGTTTGAGACACCCCTCCACTTT.